The T cell receptor (beta chain) described here comes from a study of blood T cell repertoires in COVID-19. As for the study in general: Sites across the United States, Italy and Spain contributed samples from acute and convalescent COVID-19. The analysed material was cDNA or gDNA that came from T cells, B-cell-depleted T cells, or PBMCs.

As handled by the study authors: Amplification from reference gene primers served as the basis for estimated nucleated cell counts. Clones were sequenced by immunoSEQ multiplex PCR, and TCRdb holds only the in-frame ones, with some missing. That table is the source of V, J and clone size, and D and trimming were worked out from the DNA. This table holds about 55,000 clones, roughly 80% found once. This CDR3 is built from 15 residues. Per germline, CDR1 MNHGY and CDR2 SVAAGI. After removal of 2 bases from V and 2 bases from J, the junction contained 5 bases not matched to a gene. This chain uses TRBV6-9 with TRBJ1-1, with TRBD1 identical over 7 bases. Source material: peripheral blood. This TCR was recovered from a human donor in a cohort sampled during active or convalescent COVID-19. CDR3 sequence (DNA): TGTGCCAGCAGTTATGTTGACAGGGAAAACACTGAAGCTTTCTTT. Encoded protein: CASSYVDRENTEAFF.